These T cell receptor beta chains were read from a single sample in a study of cytomegalovirus exposure and HLA in healthy donors. Measured with immunoSEQ multiplex PCR; TCRdb has only the in-frame clones, and not every one. The sample table sets out about 160,000 clones. The sequencing input was PBMCs. These receptors were taken from a woman in her sixties in good health and CMV-seronegative. Each CDR3 is given with its conserved first and last residue. D genes are given only for firm matches.

V gene: TRBV12-5; J gene: TRBJ2-5; D gene: -; CDR3 protein: CASGLFGQETQYF; CDR3 DNA: TGTGCTAGTGGTTTGTTCGGCCAAGAGACCCAGTACTTC
V gene: TRBV9; J gene: TRBJ1-1; D gene: -; CDR3 protein: CASSNLRGSNTEAFF; CDR3 DNA: TGTGCCAGCAGTAATCTACGGGGTTCGAACACTGAAGCTTTCTTT
V gene: TRBV5-4; J gene: TRBJ2-3; D gene: TRBD2; CDR3 protein: CASSPVGTSGRAGGGDTQYF; CDR3 DNA: TGTGCCAGCAGCCCGGTAGGGACTAGCGGGAGGGCCGGTGGAGGAGATACGCAGTATTTT
V gene: TRBV5-1; J gene: TRBJ2-7; D gene: TRBD1; CDR3 protein: CASSPRQGVGEQYF; CDR3 DNA: TGCGCCAGCAGCCCAAGACAGGGCGTCGGAGAGCAGTACTTC
V gene: TRBV7-9; J gene: TRBJ1-1; D gene: -; CDR3 protein: CASSLAPTGLNTEAFF; CDR3 DNA: TGTGCCAGCAGCTTAGCGCCGACAGGATTGAACACTGAAGCTTTTTTT
V gene: TRBV5-1; J gene: TRBJ1-5; D gene: -; CDR3 protein: CASSLTGSHQPQHF; CDR3 DNA: TGCGCCAGCAGCTTGACAGGGAGCCATCAGCCCCAGCATTTT
V gene: TRBV5-5; J gene: TRBJ1-1; D gene: -; CDR3 protein: CASSPVRGSGNTEAFF; CDR3 DNA: TGTGCCAGCAGCCCGGTCAGGGGAAGCGGGAACACTGAAGCTTTCTTT
V gene: TRBV5-6; J gene: TRBJ2-7; D gene: TRBD1; CDR3 protein: CASNPLGQGAYEQYF; CDR3 DNA: TGTGCCAGCAACCCACTCGGACAGGGGGCCTACGAGCAGTACTTC
V gene: TRBV7-6; J gene: TRBJ2-3; D gene: -; CDR3 protein: CASSPRAADTQYF; CDR3 DNA: TGTGCCAGCAGCCCCAGGGCCGCAGATACGCAGTATTTT
V gene: TRBV6-1; J gene: TRBJ2-1; D gene: -; CDR3 protein: CATQRGTYNEQFF; CDR3 DNA: TGTGCCACTCAGAGGGGGACCTACAATGAGCAGTTCTTC
V gene: TRBV5-8; J gene: TRBJ1-1; D gene: -; CDR3 protein: CASSFPEGWGLNTEAFF; CDR3 DNA: TGTGCCAGCAGCTTCCCGGAGGGATGGGGGTTGAACACTGAAGCTTTCTTT
V gene: TRBV2; J gene: TRBJ2-5; D gene: TRBD2; CDR3 protein: CALIAGEGETQYF; CDR3 DNA: TGTGCCTTGATAGCGGGAGAGGGAGAGACCCAGTACTTC
V gene: TRBV4-2; J gene: TRBJ1-5; D gene: TRBD1; CDR3 protein: CASSPGTGAFQGNQPQHF; CDR3 DNA: TGTGCCAGCAGCCCAGGGACAGGGGCCTTCCAGGGCAATCAGCCCCAGCATTTT
V gene: TRBV6-6; J gene: TRBJ1-2; D gene: TRBD1; CDR3 protein: CASSRPDRAHYGYTF; CDR3 DNA: TGTGCCAGCAGCCGACCCGACAGGGCGCATTATGGCTACACCTTC
V gene: TRBV30; J gene: TRBJ1-1; D gene: -; CDR3 protein: CAWTGGLEAFF; CDR3 DNA: TGTGCCTGGACCGGGGGGCTTGAAGCTTTCTTT
V gene: TRBV2; J gene: TRBJ1-1; D gene: -; CDR3 protein: CASSVREGTEAFF; CDR3 DNA: TGTGCCAGCAGTGTTAGGGAGGGAACTGAAGCTTTCTTT
V gene: TRBV6-1; J gene: TRBJ1-3; D gene: -; CDR3 protein: CASSGVTGSGNTIYF; CDR3 DNA: TGTGCCAGCAGTGGCGTAACAGGCTCTGGAAACACCATATATTTT
V gene: TRBV2; J gene: TRBJ2-7; D gene: TRBD1; CDR3 protein: CASSRDRAVAQYF; CDR3 DNA: TGTGCCAGCAGTCGGGACAGGGCCGTTGCGCAGTACTTC
V gene: TRBV5-4; J gene: TRBJ2-7; D gene: TRBD1; CDR3 protein: CASSLAGTGPYEQYF; CDR3 DNA: TGTGCCAGCAGCTTGGCCGGGACAGGGCCCTACGAGCAGTACTTC
V gene: TRBV7-2; J gene: TRBJ2-6; D gene: TRBD1; CDR3 protein: CASRLQGSPSGANVLTF; CDR3 DNA: TGTGCCAGCAGGTTACAGGGGAGTCCCTCTGGGGCCAACGTCCTGACTTTC
V gene: TRBV5-1; J gene: TRBJ1-1; D gene: -; CDR3 protein: CASSRQENTEAFF; CDR3 DNA: TGCGCCAGCAGCCGACAGGAGAACACTGAAGCTTTCTTT
V gene: TRBV7-6; J gene: TRBJ1-2; D gene: -; CDR3 protein: CASSLGVDRSYTF; CDR3 DNA: TGTGCCAGCAGCTTAGGGGTGGACAGAAGCTACACCTTC